A single T cell receptor (beta chain) is shown here with its context. The sample belongs to a study of cytomegalovirus exposure and HLA in healthy donors. Libraries were prepared by immunoSEQ multiplex PCR; TCRdb keeps only in-frame clonotypes and omits some of them. The sample has some 77,000 clones; roughly 94% are singletons. The receptor's source is a man younger than 35 in good health and CMV-seropositive. Sequencing was carried out using PBMCs.

The CDR3 here is CASKENAGQGYGYTF. The CDR3 bases are TGTGCCAGTAAAGAAAACGCTGGACAAGGATATGGCTACACCTTC. The gene calls are TRBV7-9 and TRBJ1-2, with a tentative D call TRBD1 (5 bases). Germline V gene sequence: CDR1 SEHNR, CDR2 FQNEAQ (reference sequence). The length of the CDR3 is 15 residues. V lost 9 bases to trimming and J lost 5 bases, with 22 bases between them.